These 8 T cell receptor beta chains came from one sample sequenced in a study of blood T cell repertoires in COVID-19. Clones were sequenced by immunoSEQ multiplex PCR, and TCRdb holds only the in-frame ones, with some missing. The data hold approximately 290,000 clones, with 80% to 90% observed a single time. Sequencing was performed on PBMCs or T cells enriched from blood (not recorded which). Receptor source: a woman aged 25 to 45 who had recovered from COVID-19.

The chain couples TRBV29-1 to TRBJ1-1, with D tentatively TRBD1 (5 bases). This CDR3 contains 12 residues. Germline V lookup: CDR1 SQVTM, CDR2 ANQGSEA. With 7 bases removed from V and 5 bases from J, the gap between germline ends came to 14 bases. The CDR3 DNA reads as TGCAGCGCCGCAATGGGGCCTACTGAAGCTTTCTTT. This codes for CSAAMGPTEAFF.

The rearrangement joins TRBV28 to TRBJ2-2; 12 bases match TRBD2. Trimming at V came to 3 bases and at J to 4 bases, leaving 12 bases not matched to a gene. CDR3 length equals 19 residues. The germline CDR1 and CDR2 sequences are MDHEN and SYDVKM. This CDR3 is CASSFVGFQLAGGTGELFF. Here the CDR3 DNA reads TGTGCCAGCAGTTTTGTGGGGTTCCAACTAGCGGGAGGCACCGGGGAGCTGTTTTTT.

The rearrangement joins TRBV10-3 to TRBJ1-2; a possible D gene is TRBD1 (5 bases). The CDR3 consists of 14 residues. V gave up 0 bases and J gave up 4 bases, with 9 bases separating them. CDR1 is ENHRY and CDR2 is SYGVKD in the germline V gene. The CDR3 DNA reads TGTGCCATCAGTGAGTCACAGGACGCCTATGGCTACACCTTC. The encoded protein is CAISESQDAYGYTF.

This chain joins TRBV4-2 and TRBJ2-2; maybe TRBD1 (6 bases). The CDR3 spans 15 residues. Trimming took off 0 bases at V and 6 bases at J, with 11 bases between the two ends. CDR1 and CDR2 from the germline V gene are LGHNA and YNFKEQ. CDR3 DNA sequence: TGTGCCAGCAGCCAAGAGCTACAGGGTCCCGGGGAGCTGTTTTTT. Translating gives CASSQELQGPGELFF.

The rearrangement uses TRBV7-9 and TRBJ2-1, with TRBD1 matching over 11 bases. This CDR3 region has 17 residues. The V segment lost 4 bases and the J segment 10 bases; nucleotides outside the gene matches: 15. Germline CDR1 reads SEHNR; CDR2 reads FQNEAQ (reference sequence). This CDR3 reads CASSYLPGQGVGYEQFF. CDR3 sequence (DNA): TGTGCCAGCAGCTACCTGCCGGGACAGGGGGTTGGTTACGAGCAGTTCTTC.

This sequence joins TRBV15 and TRBJ2-3, with 7 nucleotides matching TRBD2. Germline CDR1 is LNHNV and CDR2 is YYDKDF (reference sequence). This CDR3 has 17 amino acids. J gave up 3 bases and V 0 bases, and 9 bases lay outside the gene matches. DNA for the CDR3: TGTGCCACCAGCAGAGATAGATATAGCGGGTTTACAGATACGCAGTATTTT. It is translated as CATSRDRYSGFTDTQYF.

V is TRBV28 and J is TRBJ1-6, with D unclear. The germline CDR1 and CDR2 sequences are MDHEN and SYDVKM. The CDR3 totals 12 residues. V lost 10 bases to trimming and J lost 7 bases, with 11 bases between them. CDR3 amino acids: CATTTANSPLHF. The CDR3 DNA follows: TGTGCCACCACCACAGCAAATTCACCCCTCCACTTT.

V usage is TRBV28 and J usage is TRBJ2-3; 15 nucleotides agree with TRBD2. The junction had 1 base not matched to a gene; V was cut back by 8 bases and J by 1 base. This CDR3 has 15 residues. Germline V gene sequence: CDR1 MDHEN, CDR2 SYDVKM. The CDR3 bases are TGTGCCAGCGGACTAGCGGGAGGGCGCACAGATACGCAGTATTTT. It yields the protein CASGLAGGRTDTQYF.